This record covers a single T cell receptor (beta chain). Its specificity is unknown. In the PCR, 60 Vbeta and 13 Jbeta primers were used. Sequencing was performed with immunoSEQ multiplex PCR; in TCRdb, only in-frame clones are kept and a portion is missing. The sample records about 200,000 clones, approximately 78% being singletons. The data derive from a study of cytomegalovirus exposure and HLA in healthy donors. General study findings and limits: Data from an earlier analysis indicated that most TCR beta V segments were productive either about 87% or about 30% of the time. Clonal expansion, a later analysis showed, was greater in HLA-associated TCR beta chains than in equally common others. Later, TCR association rates were found to vary by HLA locus, highest for DRB1 and lowest for HLA-C. Most likely, a cluster of highly shared sequence variants arose as a sequencing artifact.

This CDR3 region has 13 residues. Trimming cost V 3 bases and J 6 bases, with 11 bases left between them. CDR1 and CDR2 from the germline V gene are MDHEN and SYDVKM. The receptor was derived from a woman between 45 and 65 years old in good health and CMV-seropositive. This chain connects TRBV28 to TRBJ1-1, with D unresolved. Sequencing input: PBMCs. The CDR3 DNA follows: TGTGCCAGCAGTTTGTCGGGGAGGTCTGAAGCTTTCTTT. Translating it yields CASSLSGRSEAFF.